One and the same sample provided the 10 T cell receptor beta chains below, sequenced in a study of T-cell reconstitution after alpha-beta-depleted transplantation in children (dated by TCRdb to 2016 to 2017). The label giving this sample's treatment or condition can be read as: allogeneic hematopoietic cell transplantation with graft depleted of TCRalphabeta T cells and CD19 B cells. The library relied on PCR. The sequencer listed for this sample is Illumina HiSeq 2500. TCR library preparation used molecular barcoding, with unique molecular identifiers applied to normalize quantification of the TCRbeta repertoire. The raw public reads went through TCRdb reprocessing: fastp at Q25, MiXCR clone calling, in-frame beta chains kept. Here each entry gathers all rows of one CDR3 protein and keeps the most common genes and DNA. Present in this sample are around 670,000 distinct CDR3 sequences, about 12% of which were seen just once. The ten top clones hold 0.75% to 0.85% of the sample.

This specimen consisted of PBMCs, obtained before TCRalphabeta/CD19-depleted stem cell transplant. Receptor source: a girl aged 2 to 10 with congenital amegakaryocytic thrombocytopenia, due to receive a stem cell transplant.

This clonotype was picked up a small number of times. The CDR3 bases are TGTGCCAGCAGCACGCCGGATAGCGCCTACCTCGGCGAGCAGTACTTC. Translation gives CASSTPDSAYLGEQYF. V is TRBV7-9 and J is TRBJ2-7, with D perhaps TRBD2 (5 bases). The CDR3 is made up of 16 amino acids. Germline-derived CDR1 and CDR2 are SEHNR and FQNEAQ (reference sequence). The V and J ends lost 5 bases and 6 bases respectively, with 23 bases between them.

With respect to this clonotype: With a much larger clone just one base away, this may be a read error. The DNA for the CDR3 is TGTGCCAGCGCGACGGGTAGCGGGAGTACCGGGGAGCTGTTTTTT. This sequence encodes CASATGSGSTGELFF. The J gene is TRBJ2-2, the V gene TRBV12-3 or TRBV12-4, with 9 positions matching TRBD2. This CDR3 comprises 15 residues. Trimming took 8 bases from V and 5 from J; bases not matched to a gene: 9.

In its sample, this clonotype was seen many times. This chain joins TRBV20-1 and TRBJ2-2, with D perhaps matching TRBD1 or TRBD2 (5 bases each). The ends were cut back, 0 bases at V and 4 bases at J, with 18 bases in the middle. This CDR3 region has 17 residues. Germline CDR1 is DFQATT and CDR2 is SNEGSKA (reference sequence). The CDR3, as DNA: TGCAGTGCTAGAGATCCGGGACCATCTTTGGGCACCGGGGAGCTGTTTTTT. Protein sequence: CSARDPGPSLGTGELFF.

The gene calls are TRBV7-9 and TRBJ2-7, with D perhaps matching TRBD1 (6 bases). CDR3 size: 14 residues. Germline CDR1 and CDR2: SEHNR and FQNEAQ (reference sequence). The ends were cut back, 3 bases at V and 2 bases at J, with 11 bases in the middle. CDR3 amino acids: CASSFTGHPYEQYF. Here the CDR3 DNA reads TGTGCCAGCAGCTTTACGGGACACCCCTACGAGCAGTACTTC.

This clonotype has a handful of counts. The V call is TRBV12-3 or TRBV12-4, the J call TRBJ2-5; D possibly corresponds to TRBD2 (6 bases). The CDR3 spans 15 residues. The V gene lost 5 bases and the J gene lost 4 bases, with 17 bases spanning the gap. The CDR3: CASSPIGGRLETQYF. CDR3 nucleotide sequence: TGTGCCAGCAGTCCCATCGGGGGACGGTTAGAGACCCAGTACTTC.

This clonotype was observed a few times. The chain combines TRBV3-1 with TRBJ2-1; the D is unclear. V shed 2 bases and J shed 8 bases, with 13 bases lying between them. Per the germline V gene, CDR1 is LGHDT and CDR2 is YNNKEL (reference sequence). This CDR3 is built from 14 residues. The CDR3 region has the DNA TGTGCCAGCAGCCAACGACCTTATCCTGATGAGCAGTTCTTC. Translating gives CASSQRPYPDEQFF.

This clonotype showed up many times. This chain joins TRBV20-1 and TRBJ2-3; 9 bases fit TRBD2. J gave up 2 bases and V 2 bases, and 5 bases lay outside the gene matches. Germline CDR1 and CDR2: DFQATT and SNEGSKA (reference sequence). This CDR3 has 15 residues. CDR3: CSARKPSGTTDTQYF. CDR3 sequence (DNA): TGCAGTGCTAGAAAGCCTAGCGGGACCACAGATACGCAGTATTTT.

The chain has TRBV5-1 and TRBJ2-1, with 9 bases that match TRBD1. Germline assignment: CDR1 SGHRS and CDR2 YFSETQ. This CDR3 comprises 14 residues. With V trimmed by 4 bases and J by 8 bases, 7 bases remained unmatched. CDR3 protein: CASSPGQGKDEQFF. CDR3 DNA: TGCGCCAGCAGCCCCGGACAGGGGAAAGATGAGCAGTTCTTC.

CDR3 region: CASSSRDTYNQPQHF. DNA for the CDR3: TGTGCCAGCAGCTCCCGGGACACCTACAATCAGCCCCAGCATTTT. The chain couples TRBV5-6 to TRBJ1-5, with D possibly being TRBD1 (6 bases). Germline-derived CDR1 and CDR2 are SGHDT and YYEEEE. This CDR3 spans 15 amino acids. Deletions cut 3 bases from V and 3 bases from J, with 13 bases between.

This clonotype appeared many times. This chain uses TRBV7-3 with TRBJ2-1; D possibly corresponds to TRBD2 (6 bases). CDR3 length: 13 residues. Per the germline V gene, CDR1 is SGHTA and CDR2 is FQGTGA. V was shortened by 4 bases and J by 7 bases, with 11 bases between the two germline ends. The CDR3 region is CASSSLGGNEQFF. CDR3 in DNA: TGTGCCAGCAGCTCCTTGGGGGGAAATGAGCAGTTCTTC.